The T cell receptor beta chain under discussion was sequenced for a study of vaccination effects on CD4 cells after COVID-19. Using immunoSEQ multiplex PCR, the repertoire was profiled, and TCRdb retains in-frame clones only, with some absent. This sample has over 7,500 clones, with approximately 72% found just once. Findings and limits, study-wide: Substantial clonal contraction characterized both infection- and vaccine-induced clones late after vaccination.

Expansion of antigen-specific CD4+ T cells with viral peptide pools was carried out by the ViraFEST assay before sequencing. The culture ran for approximately 10 days, and then CD4+ T cells were isolated. Vaccinees lacked prior SARS-CoV-2 infection and tested negative for nucleocapsid antibodies. The researchers cultured 1.5 million to 2.5 million PBMC per well with 9.5 to 10 IU/ml IL-2 and roughly 10 ug/ml peptides. Days 3 and 7 saw half the medium replaced with IL-2 medium. J gave up 7 bases and V 7 bases, and 13 bases lay outside the gene matches. This CDR3 is built from 14 residues. Germline V lookup: CDR1 MGHDK, CDR2 SYGVNS. Remarks on this clone: The antigen remains undetermined.

Sequences were derived from CD4+ T cells from PBMCs cultured with HCoV-229E spike peptides, sampled before COVID-19 vaccination. The source of this sequence is a human donor who received a COVID-19 vaccine. The chain links TRBV25-1 to TRBJ2-7; TRBD1 matches at 7 bases. The CDR3 DNA follows: TGTGCCAGCACCTCAAACAGGGGATGGGGAGAGCAGTACTTC. Translated: CASTSNRGWGEQYF.